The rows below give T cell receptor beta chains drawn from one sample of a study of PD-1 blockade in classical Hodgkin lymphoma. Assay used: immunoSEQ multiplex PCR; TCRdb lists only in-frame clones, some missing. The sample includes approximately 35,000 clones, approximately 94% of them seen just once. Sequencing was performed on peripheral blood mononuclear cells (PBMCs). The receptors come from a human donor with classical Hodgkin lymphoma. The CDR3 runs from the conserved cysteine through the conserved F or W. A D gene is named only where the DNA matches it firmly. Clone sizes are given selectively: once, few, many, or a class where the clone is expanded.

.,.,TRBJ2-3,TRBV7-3,TGTGCCTCGGACAGCTCTCCACCTCGCACAGATACGCAGTATTTT,CASDSSPPRTDTQYF
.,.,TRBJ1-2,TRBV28,TGTGCCAGCAGTGACCTCTATGGCTACACCTTC,CASSDLYGYTF
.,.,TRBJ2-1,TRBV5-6,TGTGCCAGCAGCGGGGACGGAAGCGGTGAGCAGTTCTTC,CASSGDGSGEQFF
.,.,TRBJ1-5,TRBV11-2,TGTGCCAGCAGCTTAGGCGGCGGGTACGGCAATCAGCCCCAGCATTTT,CASSLGGGYGNQPQHF
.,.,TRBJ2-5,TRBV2,TGTGCCAGCAGTGAGAGGGCTGTTCAAGAGACCCAGTACTTC,CASSERAVQETQYF
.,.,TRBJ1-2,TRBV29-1,TGCAGCGTTGGTGGGTATGGCTACACCTTC,CSVGGYGYTF
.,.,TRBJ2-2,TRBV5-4,TGTGCCAGCAGCGCCACACCCTTGAACACCGGGGAGCTGTTTTTT,CASSATPLNTGELFF
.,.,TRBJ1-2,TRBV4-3,TGCGCCAGCAGCCAAGATCGAATAGGTCGCTATGGCTACACCTTC,CASSQDRIGRYGYTF
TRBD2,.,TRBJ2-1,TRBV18,TGTGCCAGCTCACTCGTGACTAGCGGTAGCTCCTACAATGAGCAGTTCTTC,CASSLVTSGSSYNEQFF
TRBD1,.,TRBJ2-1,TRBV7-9,TGTGCCAGCAGCTTAGCGGCCGGACAGGGGTTCTACAATGAGCAGTTCTTC,CASSLAAGQGFYNEQFF
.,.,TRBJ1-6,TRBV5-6,TGTGCCAGCAGCCTCACCCGGGGTAGGTTCAATTCACCCCTCCACTTT,CASSLTRGRFNSPLHF
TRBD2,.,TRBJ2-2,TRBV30,TGTGCCTGGAGTCCCATAGCGGGAGTACTTACCGGGGAGCTGTTTTTT,CAWSPIAGVLTGELFF
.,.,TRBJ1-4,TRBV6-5,TGTGCCAGCGGTTGGGGAACTAATGAAAAACTGTTTTTT,CASGWGTNEKLFF
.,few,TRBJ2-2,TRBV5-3,TGTGCCAGAAGCTTGACTCCCCCAACATTCACCGGGGAGCTGTTTTTT,CARSLTPPTFTGELFF
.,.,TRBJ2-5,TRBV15,TGTGCCACCAGCACGCGGTCAGGCGCCGAGACCCAGTACTTC,CATSTRSGAETQYF
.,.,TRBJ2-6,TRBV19,TGTGCCAGTAGCAGTGGGATCGGCTCTGGGGCCAACGTCCTGACTTTC,CASSSGIGSGANVLTF
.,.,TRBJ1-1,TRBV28,TGTGCCAGCAGTACATCTAAGCTGAACACTGAAGCTTTCTTT,CASSTSKLNTEAFF
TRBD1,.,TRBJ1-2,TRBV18,TGTGCCAGCTCACCACCCCGACAGGGTAATGGCTACACCTTC,CASSPPRQGNGYTF
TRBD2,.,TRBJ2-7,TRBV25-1,TGTGCCAGCAAGACAGCGGGAGTTTACGAGCAGTACTTC,CASKTAGVYEQYF
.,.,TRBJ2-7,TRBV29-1,TGCAGCGTTATATTCGGGGGAGCCGAGCAGTACTTC,CSVIFGGAEQYF
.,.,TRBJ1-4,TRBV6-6,TGTGCCAGCAGTCACCACTTGGGAGCAACTAATGAAAAACTGTTTTTT,CASSHHLGATNEKLFF
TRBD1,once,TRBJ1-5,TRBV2,TGTGCCAGCAGTGAAGCGCTTGGTTTTGAAGGGACAGCTTATAGCAATCAGCCCCAGCATTTT,CASSEALGFEGTAYSNQPQHF
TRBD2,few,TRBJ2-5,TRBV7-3,TGTGCCAGCAGCTCTGGGCGGGGGGCGCAAGAGACCCAGTACTTC,CASSSGRGAQETQYF
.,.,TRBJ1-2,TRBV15,TGTGCCACCAGCAGAGTTTCAGGGATGGTATCTCCGAACTATGGCTACACCTTC,CATSRVSGMVSPNYGYTF
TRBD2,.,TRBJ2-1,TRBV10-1,TGCGCCAGCAGGCGAAGACTACCACTAGCGGTTGTTGGGGGCAATGAGCAGTTCTTC,CASRRRLPLAVVGGNEQFF
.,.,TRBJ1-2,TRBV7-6,TGTGCCAGCAGCCCATTCGAAGCCAGAATTGACGGCTACACCTTC,CASSPFEARIDGYTF
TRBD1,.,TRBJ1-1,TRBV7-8,TGTGCCAGCAGCTTAGCCCCAAATGACGACAGGGTCAGTTTGACTGAAGCTTTCTTT,CASSLAPNDDRVSLTEAFF
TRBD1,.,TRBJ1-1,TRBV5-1,TGCGCCAGCAGAGAAAGTTGGACAGGGTTGAACACTGAAGCTTTCTTT,CASRESWTGLNTEAFF
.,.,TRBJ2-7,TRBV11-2,TGTGCCAGCAGCTTAGAGCTCCGGGACCGGCCCTACGAGCAGTACTTC,CASSLELRDRPYEQYF
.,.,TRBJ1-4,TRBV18,TGTGCCAGCTCACCTATCCGGTATAGGGCTAATGAAAAACTGTTTTTT,CASSPIRYRANEKLFF
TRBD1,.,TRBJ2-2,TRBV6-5,TGTGCCAGCAGGCGGCGGACAGGTACCACCGGGGAGCTGTTTTTT,CASRRRTGTTGELFF
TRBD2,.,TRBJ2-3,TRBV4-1,TGCGCCAGCAGCCCTGCCCGACTAGCGGGAGAGAGGGATACGCAGTATTTT,CASSPARLAGERDTQYF
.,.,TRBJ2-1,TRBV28,TGTGCCAGCAGTCCGTTATACAATGAGCAGTTCTTC,CASSPLYNEQFF
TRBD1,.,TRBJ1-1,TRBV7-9,TGTGCCAGCAGCTTAGGGGACAGGGGGCGCTTAGCTGAAGCTTTCTTT,CASSLGDRGRLAEAFF
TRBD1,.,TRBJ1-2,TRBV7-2,TGTGCCAGCAGCTCGGACAGGGGAAAGTTCTATGGCTACACCTTC,CASSSDRGKFYGYTF
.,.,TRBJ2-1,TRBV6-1,TGTGCCAGCAGCGAGGAAGCTTTTCCCTACAATGAGCAGTTCTTC,CASSEEAFPYNEQFF
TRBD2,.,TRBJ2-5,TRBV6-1,TGTGCCAGCAGTGAAGCGGGGTTGGGCCTAGCGGGAGGTTTCCCGTTCGATCAAGAGACCCAGTACTTC,CASSEAGLGLAGGFPFDQETQYF
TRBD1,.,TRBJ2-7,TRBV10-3,TGTGCCATCATGGGGACAGGGAGCGGCCTCTACGAGCAGTACTTC,CAIMGTGSGLYEQYF
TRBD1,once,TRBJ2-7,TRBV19,TGTGCCAGTAGTCCCGGGACAGGGTCTCGACAGTTCGGGCAGTACTTC,CASSPGTGSRQFGQYF
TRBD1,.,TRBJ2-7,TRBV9,TGTGCCAGCAGCCCGGGGACAGGGGAAAGGGGGCAGTACTTC,CASSPGTGERGQYF
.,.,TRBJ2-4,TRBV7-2,TGTGCCAGCAGCCCTCGGGGAAGGGACATTCAGTACTTC,CASSPRGRDIQYF